This T cell receptor (beta chain) was recovered during a study of T cells in Graves' hyperthyroidism and ophthalmopathy. Template material for amplifying TCR beta CDR3 regions consisted of RNA transcripts. The HTBI primer set drove a first-round RT-PCR of the TCR CDR3. TCRdb called the multiplex PCR reads again in MiXCR, with one record for every CDR3 protein. The sample lists 600,000 to 850,000 distinct CDR3 sequences; about 17% were seen once. Germline V gene lookup returns CDR1 MNHEY and CDR2 SMNVEV (reference sequence). CDR3 length: 12 residues. V was pared by 6 bases and J by 0 bases, with 4 bases between. This clonotype was recorded many times.

The J gene is TRBJ2-3, the V gene TRBV27; D not certain. The specimen was blood. This sequence was found in a woman aged 50 to 65 with Graves' hyperthyroidism that later progressed to Graves' ophthalmopathy. Here the CDR3 DNA reads TGTGCCAGCAGGCGTAGCACAGATACGCAGTATTTT. Residues: CASRRSTDTQYF.